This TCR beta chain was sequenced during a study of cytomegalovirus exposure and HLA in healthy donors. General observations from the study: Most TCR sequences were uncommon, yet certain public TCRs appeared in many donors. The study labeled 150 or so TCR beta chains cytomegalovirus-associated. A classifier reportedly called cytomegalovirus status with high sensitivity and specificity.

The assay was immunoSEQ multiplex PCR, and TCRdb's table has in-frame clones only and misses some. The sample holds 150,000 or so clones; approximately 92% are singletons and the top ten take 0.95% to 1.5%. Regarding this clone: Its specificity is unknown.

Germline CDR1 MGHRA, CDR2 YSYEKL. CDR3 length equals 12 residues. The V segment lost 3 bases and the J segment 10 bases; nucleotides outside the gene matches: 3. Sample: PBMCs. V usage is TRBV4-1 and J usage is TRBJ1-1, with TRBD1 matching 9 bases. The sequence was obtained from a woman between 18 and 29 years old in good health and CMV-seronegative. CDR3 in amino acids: CASSQTGGAAFF. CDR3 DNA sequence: TGCGCCAGCAGCCAGACAGGGGGAGCAGCTTTCTTT.